This T cell receptor (beta chain) was profiled in a study of T cells after somatic rescue of genetic block. This clone showed up just once. Sequencing was performed with immunoSEQ multiplex PCR; in TCRdb, only in-frame clones are kept and a portion is missing. Among 85,000 to 90,000 clones listed, over 80% were seen once. The CDR3 covers 13 residues. Per germline, CDR1 GTSNPN and CDR2 SVGIG (reference sequence). Trimming took 2 bases from V and 10 from J; bases not matched to a gene: 6. Sequencing was performed on peripheral blood mononuclear cells (PBMCs). The sequence derives from a woman under 30. The chain combines TRBV30 with TRBJ1-2, with 11 bases matching TRBD1. The CDR3 region has the DNA TGTGCCTGGAGTTTCGGACAGGGGGCTAACTACACCTTC. Its translation: CAWSFGQGANYTF.